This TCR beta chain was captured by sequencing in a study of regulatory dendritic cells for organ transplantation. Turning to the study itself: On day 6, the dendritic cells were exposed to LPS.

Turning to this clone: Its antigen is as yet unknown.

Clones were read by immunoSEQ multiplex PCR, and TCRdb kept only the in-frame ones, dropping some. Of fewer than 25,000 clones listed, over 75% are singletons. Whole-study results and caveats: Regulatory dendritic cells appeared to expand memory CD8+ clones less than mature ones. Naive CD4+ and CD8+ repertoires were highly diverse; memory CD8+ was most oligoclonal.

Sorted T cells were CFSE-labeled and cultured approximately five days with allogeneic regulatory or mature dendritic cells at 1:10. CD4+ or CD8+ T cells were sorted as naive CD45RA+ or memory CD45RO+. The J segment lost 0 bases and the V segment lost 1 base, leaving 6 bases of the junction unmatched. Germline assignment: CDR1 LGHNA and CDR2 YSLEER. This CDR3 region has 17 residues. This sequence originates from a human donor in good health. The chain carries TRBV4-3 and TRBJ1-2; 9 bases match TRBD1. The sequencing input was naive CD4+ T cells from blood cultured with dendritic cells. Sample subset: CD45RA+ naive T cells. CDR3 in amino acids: CASSQGTGAPSNYGYTF. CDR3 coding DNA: TGCGCCAGCAGCCAAGGGACAGGGGCACCGTCTAACTATGGCTACACCTTC.